These 23 T cell receptor beta chains were all obtained from the same sample, sequenced in a study of cytotoxic CD8 clonotypes in ibrutinib-treated CLL. Libraries were prepared by immunoSEQ multiplex PCR; TCRdb keeps only in-frame clonotypes and omits some of them. This sample has roughly 250,000 clones, with 70% found just once. The sample in question was PBMCs, obtained after 24 months of ibrutinib treatment. The receptors derive from a human donor with chronic lymphocytic leukemia.

This chain joins TRBV6-6 and TRBJ1-1; D remains ambiguous. The length of the CDR3 is 14 residues. Per germline, CDR1 MNHNY and CDR2 SVGAGI (reference sequence). Deletions cut 0 bases from V and 1 base from J, with 6 bases between. In DNA, the CDR3 is TGTGCCAGCAGTTACTCGGCCCCGAACACTGAAGCTTTCTTT. This gives the protein CASSYSAPNTEAFF.

V is TRBV12-5 and J is TRBJ1-3; D is uncertain. Per the germline V gene, CDR1 is LGHNT and CDR2 is FRNRAP. V lost 2 bases and J 0 bases, leaving 20 bases between the germline ends. The CDR3 is 19 residues long. The CDR3 loop reads CASGLTLPGVRGSGNTIYF. CDR3 nucleotides: TGTGCTAGTGGTTTGACACTCCCCGGGGTGAGAGGCTCTGGAAACACCATATATTTT.

The genes are TRBV19 and TRBJ2-7; 9 bases agree with TRBD2. CDR3 length: 14 amino acids. Trimming took 3 bases from V and 5 from J; bases not matched to a gene: 5. Germline lookup yields CDR1 LNHDA and CDR2 SQIVND (reference sequence). This chain's CDR3 is CASSMGLARDEQYF. In nucleotides, the CDR3 is TGTGCCAGTAGTATGGGACTAGCTCGCGACGAGCAGTACTTC.

This chain links TRBV28 with TRBJ2-7, with D tentatively TRBD2 (6 bases). CDR3 length equals 14 residues. The V end was cut by 4 bases, the J end by 3 bases, with 13 bases between. Germline V gives CDR1 MDHEN, CDR2 SYDVKM. The CDR3 reads CASSSPTRFYEQYF. CDR3 sequence (DNA): TGTGCCAGCAGTTCCCCGACTAGGTTCTACGAGCAGTACTTC.

The chain recombines TRBV28 with TRBJ2-7; 14 bases are shared with TRBD2. The CDR3 consists of 16 residues. The germline V gene has CDR1 MDHEN and CDR2 SYDVKM. With V trimmed by 3 bases and J by 4 bases, 5 bases remained unmatched. Here the CDR3 DNA reads TGTGCCAGCAGTTTTCGTGGACTAGCGGGAGGTTACGAGCAGTACTTC. It translates to CASSFRGLAGGYEQYF.

CDR3 protein: CASSQSDEQFF. CDR3 sequence (DNA): TGCGCCAGCAGCCAAAGTGATGAGCAGTTCTTC. This sequence joins TRBV4-1 and TRBJ2-1; D unclear. The CDR3 contains 11 residues. Trimming shortened V by 2 bases and J by 8 bases, and 4 bases separated the two germline ends. The germline gives CDR1 MGHRA, CDR2 YSYEKL.

The chain couples TRBV11-3 to TRBJ2-7, with D possibly matching TRBD2 (6 bases). This CDR3 region has 15 residues. Germline CDR1 and CDR2: SGHNT and YENEEA. V gave up 1 base and J gave up 0 bases, with 10 bases separating them. The CDR3 DNA reads as TGTGCCAGCAGCTTAGCTGGGGAGGACTCCTACGAGCAGTACTTC. Protein product: CASSLAGEDSYEQYF.

In this sample, this clone turned up a few times. In DNA form, the CDR3 reads TGTGCCAGCTCACCCGGGGGCGCCGGGACTGAAGCTTTCTTT. Protein sequence: CASSPGGAGTEAFF. V gene TRBV18 combines with J gene TRBJ1-1; D might be TRBD1 (6 bases). The CDR3 sequence is 14 residues long. Deletions cut 3 bases from V and 5 bases from J, with 13 bases between. Germline CDR1 is KGHSH and CDR2 is LQKENI.

The gene calls are TRBV7-3 and TRBJ2-1, with 9 bases that match TRBD2. V lost 5 bases to trimming and J lost 7 bases; unmatched junction nucleotides: 12. The CDR3 contains 16 residues. Germline V gene data show CDR1 as SGHTA and CDR2 as FQGTGA. This CDR3 reads CASSPQTSGLINEQFF. For the CDR3, the DNA is TGTGCCAGCAGCCCACAAACTAGCGGGCTCATAAATGAGCAGTTCTTC.

The chain has TRBV28 and TRBJ2-3; TRBD1 might be the D (5 bases). Germline V gives CDR1 MDHEN, CDR2 SYDVKM. This CDR3 is built from 14 residues. V was cut by 5 bases and J by 6 bases, with 15 bases left in between. The CDR3 region is CASSPPWGQDTQYF. CDR3 bases: TGTGCCAGCAGTCCCCCGTGGGGCCAGGATACGCAGTATTTT.

This clone was counted a single time. The chain recombines TRBV27 with TRBJ2-5; no clear D. The end of the DNA aligns better with TRBJ2-7, so the J call may be wrong. This CDR3 comprises 14 residues. Germline CDR1 MNHEY, CDR2 SMNVEV (reference sequence). CDR3 sequence reads: CASSLRGETYEQYF. CDR3 DNA: TGTGCCAGCAGTTTACGTGGGGAAACCTACGAGCAGTACTTC.

This clone turned up a few times. The V and J genes are TRBV28 and TRBJ2-7; 9 bases are a match to TRBD1. The CDR3 is 14 residues long. V trimming: 3 bases; J trimming: 3 bases; junction bases outside the gene matches: 3. Germline CDR1 MDHEN, CDR2 SYDVKM. The CDR3 loop reads CASSFPGQGYEQYF. The CDR3 DNA reads as TGTGCCAGCAGTTTCCCGGGACAGGGCTACGAGCAGTACTTC. Looking up the rest from reference TRBV28 and TRBJ2-7 gives the full variable domain: DVKVTQSSRYLVKRTGEKVFLECVQDMDHENMFWYRQDPGLGLRLIYFSYDVKMKEKGDIPEGYSVSREKKERFSLILESASTNQTSMYLCASSFPGQGYEQYFGPGTRLTVT.

The genes are TRBV27 and TRBJ2-2; 11 bases are a match to TRBD2. Looked up from germline, CDR1 is MNHEY and CDR2 is SMNVEV (reference sequence). The V and J ends lost 3 bases and 8 bases, in that order; junction bases with no gene match: 11. The CDR3 runs 17 residues. The CDR3 reads CASSFSTSGSVSGELFF. The CDR3 DNA reads as TGTGCCAGCAGTTTTAGTACTAGCGGGAGTGTGTCGGGGGAGCTGTTTTTT.

This chain links TRBV4-2 with TRBJ2-7, with D tentatively TRBD1 (5 bases). The CDR3 has 13 amino acids. In germline, CDR1 is LGHNA, CDR2 YNFKEQ. Trimming cost V 2 bases and J 0 bases, with 5 bases left between them. The CDR3 region is CASSQQGSYEQYF. The DNA for the CDR3 is TGTGCCAGCAGCCAACAGGGCTCCTACGAGCAGTACTTC.

The rearrangement uses TRBV7-9 and TRBJ2-5; TRBD2 matches at 11 bases. CDR3 length: 18 amino acids. Germline V CDR1 and CDR2: SEHNR, FQNEAQ (reference sequence). The V and J ends lost 1 base and 0 bases, in that order; junction bases with no gene match: 7. CDR3 residues: CASSLGTSGHSYQETQYF. CDR3 DNA sequence: TGTGCCAGCAGCTTAGGGACTAGCGGGCATTCCTACCAAGAGACCCAGTACTTC.

The chain carries TRBV11-2 and TRBJ1-3; tentative D call: TRBD1 (5 bases). Per germline, CDR1 SGHAT and CDR2 FQNNGV. V was pared by 1 base and J by 4 bases, with 11 bases between. This CDR3 contains 15 residues. CDR3 sequence (DNA): TGTGCCAGCAGCTTAGGTGGGGGATCCGGAAACACCATATATTTT. Its protein product is CASSLGGGSGNTIYF.

This rearrangement joins TRBV7-2 to TRBJ2-7; 10 bases map to TRBD1. CDR3 size: 16 residues. Germline lookup yields CDR1 SGHTA and CDR2 FQGNSA. The trim removed 0 bases at V and 5 bases at J, leaving 7 bases unmatched. The CDR3, as DNA: TGTGCCAGCAGCTTAGCTAGGGACAGGGGTGTCCACGAGCAGTACTTC. Its protein product is CASSLARDRGVHEQYF.

This clone showed up just once. The chain couples TRBV4-1 to TRBJ2-7, with 8 bases matching TRBD1. This CDR3 has 16 residues. Trimming at V came to 0 bases and at J to 7 bases, leaving 11 bases not matched to a gene. Germline V gene sequence: CDR1 MGHRA, CDR2 YSYEKL. Written as DNA, the CDR3 is TGCGCCAGCAGCCAAGAACGAGACAGGGGAACGGGGGAGCAGTACTTC. Translation: CASSQERDRGTGEQYF.

This sequence joins TRBV7-9 and TRBJ1-2, with 8 bases lining up with TRBD1. The CDR3 covers 15 residues. Looked up from germline, CDR1 is SEHNR and CDR2 is FQNEAQ (reference sequence). J was trimmed by 0 bases and V by 8 bases; bases with no gene match: 8. The CDR3 sequence is CASEPQGGSNYGYTF. The CDR3, as DNA: TGTGCCAGCGAACCACAGGGGGGGTCTAACTATGGCTACACCTTC.

The chain recombines TRBV9 with TRBJ2-6, with D unclear. Germline V gene data show CDR1 as SGDLS and CDR2 as YYNGEE. Between the trimmed V and J ends, which lost 4 bases and 1 base, there was a span of 9 bases. The CDR3 runs 15 residues. The CDR3 nucleotides are TGTGCCAGCAGCTCAAGTTCGTCTGGGGCCAACGTCCTGACTTTC. It translates to CASSSSSSGANVLTF.

CDR3 sequence (DNA): TGTGCTAGTGGTTTGGGACTAGCGGGAGGGGAGACCCAGTACTTC. Translation: CASGLGLAGGETQYF. The chain has TRBV12-5 and TRBJ2-5; 14 positions agree with TRBD2. After removal of 1 base from V and 5 bases from J, the junction contained 0 bases not matched to a gene. The CDR3 length is 15 residues. CDR1 is LGHNT, CDR2 FRNRAP, per germline.

J is TRBJ2-3 and V is TRBV20-1; no definite D call. Between the trimmed V and J ends, which lost 6 bases and 2 bases, there was a span of 6 bases. The CDR3 totals 11 residues. Germline loops: CDR1 DFQATT, CDR2 SNEGSKA (reference sequence). DNA of the CDR3: TGCAGTGCGTGGATCACAGATACGCAGTATTTT. Translating it yields CSAWITDTQYF.

V and J are TRBV19 and TRBJ2-7, with D possibly TRBD1 on 6 matching bases. V was cut by 4 bases and J by 3 bases, with 28 bases left in between. The CDR3 spans 19 residues. CDR1 and CDR2 (germline): LNHDA, SQIVND (reference sequence). In DNA, the CDR3 is TGTGCCAGTAGTAGAAGGGGGATTTCACGGCTCGCACTAGACTACGAGCAGTACTTC. This sequence encodes CASSRRGISRLALDYEQYF.